The sequence of this T cell receptor (beta chain) was determined in a study of T cell repertoires in cytomegalovirus infection. Overall study: HLA-C-restricted CMV epitopes, recently identified, and well-studied HLA-B-restricted ones were used by the study.

Study-wide points: It was HLA-C-restricted CMV-specific TCR beta clonotypes that dominated the response ex vivo.

This clonotype was detected only a few times. Antigen: not known. Each CDR3 protein gets one entry after TCRdb re-called the reads with MiXCR. The table includes roughly 220,000 distinct CDR3 sequences, roughly two fifths detected once. V lost 5 bases and J 6 bases, leaving 19 bases between the germline ends. Germline lookup yields CDR1 SGHVS and CDR2 FQNEAQ. This CDR3 comprises 15 residues. The sample was CD8+ T cells from cultured PBMCs, taken from culture after CMV antigen stimulation. The chain has TRBV7-8 and TRBJ1-2, with D possibly being TRBD1 (5 bases). The receptor comes from a human donor in good health (CMV status not recorded). Some clones in this sample may be carry-over from other donors' samples. The CDR3 sequence: CASSTPGPNVDGYTF. The CDR3, as DNA: TGTGCCAGCAGCACACCGGGACCGAATGTCGATGGCTACACCTTC. The complete variable domain, with remaining parts taken from reference TRBV7-8 and TRBJ1-2, reads GAGVSQSPRYKVAKRGQDVALRCDPISGHVSLFWYQQALGQGPEFLTYFQNEAQLDKSGLPSDRFFAERPEGSVSTLKIQRTQQEDSAVYLCASSTPGPNVDGYTFGSGTRLTVV.